The clone carrying this TCR beta chain was seen only a few times. The target antigen is unknown. This sample was included in a study of T cells after yellow fever vaccination. The study, taken as a whole, reports: There was a small share of clonotypes that showed up in both the CD4 and CD8 compartments.

TCRdb used MiXCR to reprocess the 5' RACE reads, holding one entry per CDR3 protein. The sample gives hundreds of thousands of distinct CDR3 sequences, approximately 19% of which show up once; roughly 19% is in the top ten. Looked up from germline, CDR1 is SGHVS and CDR2 is FQNEAQ. The CDR3 loop spans 16 amino acids. The ends lost 6 bases at V and 4 bases at J; junction bases unmatched: 9. This TCR was recovered from a man aged 18 to 29 who received the YFV17D yellow fever vaccine. Sequenced material: PBMCs, taken before the yellow fever booster vaccination. The rearrangement links TRBV7-8 to TRBJ2-5; 12 bases align to TRBD1. The DNA of the CDR3 is TGTGCCAGCAGGCGGGACAGGGGGCCATCACGAGAGACCCAGTACTTC. Amino acid sequence: CASRRDRGPSRETQYF. The full variable domain, with the rest looked up from reference TRBV7-8 and TRBJ2-5, is GAGVSQSPRYKVAKRGQDVALRCDPISGHVSLFWYQQALGQGPEFLTYFQNEAQLDKSGLPSDRFFAERPEGSVSTLKIQRTQQEDSAVYLCASRRDRGPSRETQYFGPGTRLLVL.